These 32 T cell receptor beta chains originate from one sample sequenced in a study of blood T cell repertoires in COVID-19. The repertoire was sequenced with immunoSEQ multiplex PCR; TCRdb's copy has only in-frame clones and lacks some. Seen here are about 140,000 clones, about 83% observed once, and the top ten hold around 9%. The sample comprised peripheral blood. These receptors all come from a young man with COVID-19, enrolled during active disease.

The chain joins TRBV6-5 to TRBJ2-7; 11 bases map to TRBD2. V trimming: 6 bases; J trimming: 2 bases; junction bases outside the gene matches: 6. Germline CDR1 and CDR2: MNHEY and SVGAGI. CDR3 length: 15 residues. The chain's CDR3 is CASSPGLAVTYEQYF. The CDR3 DNA sequence: TGTGCCAGCAGCCCGGGACTAGCGGTAACCTACGAGCAGTACTTC.

V gene TRBV5-6 combines with J gene TRBJ2-7; the match to TRBD2 covers 11 bases. V lost 4 bases, J lost 1 base, and 4 bases stayed unmatched. Germline V gene data show CDR1 as SGHDT and CDR2 as YYEEEE. CDR3 length: 15 amino acids. The CDR3 DNA follows: TGTGCCAGCAGCGCCGGACTAGCGGGTTCCTACGAGCAGTACTTC. Amino acids: CASSAGLAGSYEQYF.

The V gene is TRBV27, the J gene TRBJ2-7; D gene ambiguous. Per germline, CDR1 MNHEY and CDR2 SMNVEV (reference sequence). The CDR3 is 14 amino acids. The V gene lost 2 bases and the J gene lost 2 bases, with 10 bases spanning the gap. The CDR3 sequence is CASSLEVPTYEQYF. Here the CDR3 DNA reads TGTGCCAGCAGTTTAGAGGTCCCGACCTACGAGCAGTACTTC.

The chain recombines TRBV5-1 with TRBJ2-3; the match to TRBD2 covers 14 bases. Germline assignment: CDR1 SGHRS and CDR2 YFSETQ. V was clipped by 4 bases and J by 0 bases; unmatched bases: 7. The CDR3 spans 18 residues. This CDR3 is CASSQAGTSGRSTDTQYF. CDR3 nucleotide sequence: TGCGCCAGCAGCCAGGCCGGGACTAGCGGGAGAAGCACAGATACGCAGTATTTT.

This rearrangement joins TRBV4-1 to TRBJ2-1; tentatively, D is TRBD2 (7 bases). The germline V gene has CDR1 MGHRA and CDR2 YSYEKL. The V gene lost 3 bases and the J gene lost 3 bases, with 12 bases spanning the gap. The CDR3 is 15 amino acids. CDR3 nucleotide sequence: TGCGCCAGCAGCCAGGGGGGCGGGAGCTACAATGAGCAGTTCTTC. It yields the protein CASSQGGGSYNEQFF.

The chain uses TRBV28 and TRBJ2-2; maybe TRBD2 (6 bases). The CDR3 runs to 13 residues. Trimming pared 10 bases from V and 6 bases from J, leaving 15 bases between. CDR1 is MDHEN, CDR2 SYDVKM, per germline. CDR3 residues: CATRRTGAGELFF. The CDR3, as DNA: TGTGCCACCCGGAGAACGGGAGCCGGGGAGCTGTTTTTT.

V usage is TRBV29-1 and J usage is TRBJ1-4, with D tentatively TRBD1 (5 bases). Germline CDR1 SQVTM, CDR2 ANQGSEA. The CDR3 consists of 13 residues. Trimming left V 7 bases short and J 8 bases short, with 17 bases between. In DNA, the CDR3 is TGCAGCGCTCGTCGCAGGGCGCAAGAAAAACTGTTTTTT. This sequence encodes CSARRRAQEKLFF.

The gene calls are TRBV5-1 and TRBJ2-5, with 7 bases identical to TRBD1. The junction had 4 bases not matched to a gene; V was cut back by 0 bases and J by 2 bases. Per the germline V gene, CDR1 is SGHRS and CDR2 is YFSETQ. The CDR3 has 15 residues. The CDR3, as DNA: TGCGCCAGCAGCTTGGGGGACAGAATACAAGAGACCCAGTACTTC. It is translated as CASSLGDRIQETQYF.

The chain employs TRBV2 and TRBJ1-5, with a possible D match to TRBD1 (6 bases). Germline CDR1 is SNHLY and CDR2 is FYNNEI. This CDR3 is 14 amino acids long. Trimming left V 5 bases short and J 5 bases short, with 13 bases between. This CDR3 reads CASSQTGKDQPQHF. The CDR3 bases are TGTGCCAGCAGTCAAACAGGGAAGGATCAGCCCCAGCATTTT. Drawing the rest from reference TRBV2 and TRBJ1-5, the complete variable domain is EPEVTQTPSHQVTQMGQEVILRCVPISNHLYFYWYRQILGQKVEFLVSFYNNEISEKSEIFDDQFSVERPDGSNFTLKIRSTKLEDSAMYFCASSQTGKDQPQHFGDGTRLSIL.

The table lists this clone with a count of one. The chain has TRBV11-2 and TRBJ2-1; 12 positions agree with TRBD2. V lost 6 bases to trimming and J lost 8 bases; unmatched junction nucleotides: 8. The length of the CDR3 is 15 residues. CDR1 and CDR2 (germline): SGHAT, FQNNGV. The CDR3 protein is CASSAGLAGIYEQFF. CDR3 DNA: TGTGCCAGCAGTGCCGGACTAGCGGGAATATATGAGCAGTTCTTC.

This chain uses TRBV28 with TRBJ2-7, with 9 positions matching TRBD1. V gave up 3 bases and J gave up 5 bases; unmatched junction bases: 11. The CDR3 runs 16 residues. Germline V gene sequence: CDR1 MDHEN, CDR2 SYDVKM. CDR3 in DNA: TGTGCCAGCAGTTTTCTGACAGGGGGAATGAGGAACGAGCAGTACTTC. Its translation: CASSFLTGGMRNEQYF.

V is TRBV11-2 and J is TRBJ2-1; 10 nucleotides match TRBD2. The CDR3 sequence is 19 residues long. V dropped 6 bases and J dropped 8; count of bases not matched to a gene: 22. Germline V gene sequence: CDR1 SGHAT, CDR2 FQNNGV. CDR3 sequence: CASSPYFSTLAGGGDEQFF. The CDR3 DNA sequence: TGTGCCAGCAGTCCATATTTCTCCACTTTAGCGGGAGGTGGGGATGAGCAGTTCTTC. Complete variable domain (other parts from reference TRBV11-2 and TRBJ2-1): EAGVAQSPRYKIIEKRQSVAFWCNPISGHATLYWYQQILGQGPKLLIQFQNNGVVDDSQLPKDRFSAERLKGVDSTLKIQPAKLEDSAVYLCASSPYFSTLAGGGDEQFFGPGTRLTVL.

The chain couples TRBV6-5 to TRBJ2-7; TRBD2 matches at 7 bases. The CDR3 contains 14 residues. V gave up 2 bases and J gave up 2 bases; unmatched junction bases: 3. The V gene's germline CDR1 is MNHEY and CDR2 SVGAGI. CDR3 DNA sequence: TGTGCCAGCAGTTACGGGGGGGTTCCCTACGAGCAGTACTTC. Encoded protein: CASSYGGVPYEQYF.

The chain is built from TRBV15 and TRBJ1-1, with D possibly being TRBD1 (6 bases). Germline CDR1 reads LNHNV; CDR2 reads YYDKDF (reference sequence). The V end lost 3 bases, the J end lost 5 bases, and 13 bases lay between the germline ends. This CDR3 spans 14 amino acids. The CDR3 sequence: CATSRWSTGTEAFF. The DNA of the CDR3 is TGTGCCACCAGCAGGTGGAGCACAGGGACTGAAGCTTTCTTT. Full variable domain (remainder filled in from reference TRBV15 and TRBJ1-1): DAMVIQNPRYQVTQFGKPVTLSCSQTLNHNVMYWYQQKSSQAPKLLFHYYDKDFNNEADTPDNFQSRRPNTSFCFLDIRSPGLGDTAMYLCATSRWSTGTEAFFGQGTRLTVV.

The gene calls are TRBV2 and TRBJ1-5; 9 bases agree with TRBD1. CDR3 size: 13 residues. Looked up from germline, CDR1 is SNHLY and CDR2 is FYNNEI. V shed 5 bases and J 5 bases; nucleotides not matched to a gene: 1. The CDR3: CASSRTGDQPQHF. The CDR3 DNA sequence: TGTGCCAGCAGTCGGACAGGGGATCAGCCCCAGCATTTT.

This clone was recorded at least ten times. The chain is built from TRBV7-9 and TRBJ2-5; 8 nucleotides agree with TRBD2. The germline V gene encodes CDR1 SEHNR and CDR2 FQNEAQ (reference sequence). The CDR3 totals 14 residues. The junction had 1 base not matched to a gene; V was cut back by 3 bases and J by 1 base. The CDR3 coding sequence is TGTGCCAGCAGCTTCCGGGGGGGCCAAGAGACCCAGTACTTC. It is translated as CASSFRGGQETQYF.

V gene TRBV14 combines with J gene TRBJ2-7, with 8 bases fitting TRBD1. The CDR3 spans 15 residues. In germline, CDR1 is SGHDN, CDR2 FVKESK. The trim removed 4 bases at V and 0 bases at J, leaving 5 bases unmatched. The chain's CDR3 is CASSPSGTGSYEQYF. The DNA of the CDR3 is TGTGCCAGCAGCCCTTCCGGGACAGGCTCCTACGAGCAGTACTTC.

This sequence joins TRBV19 and TRBJ2-1, with TRBD2 identical over 9 bases. CDR3 length: 15 amino acids. Unmatched junction bases numbered 5, after V lost 3 bases and J lost 5 bases. Per germline, CDR1 LNHDA and CDR2 SQIVND (reference sequence). CDR3 residues: CASSIWPSGNNEQFF. CDR3 nucleotides: TGTGCCAGTAGTATCTGGCCTAGCGGGAACAATGAGCAGTTCTTC.

The chain uses TRBV28 and TRBJ2-7, with 7 bases matching TRBD2. The CDR3 spans 17 residues. The J segment lost 5 bases and the V segment lost 1 base, leaving 14 bases of the junction unmatched. Germline V CDR1 and CDR2: MDHEN, SYDVKM. For the CDR3, the DNA is TGTGCCAGCAGTTTATCCCCACCGCTAGCGGAGCATGACGAGCAGTACTTC. It encodes CASSLSPPLAEHDEQYF.

This clone appeared a few times. This rearrangement joins TRBV19 to TRBJ2-1; 7 bases line up with TRBD2. Germline V gene lookup returns CDR1 LNHDA and CDR2 SQIVND (reference sequence). V lost 4 bases, J lost 10 bases, and 13 bases stayed unmatched. This CDR3 spans 15 amino acids. CDR3 sequence (DNA): TGTGCCAGTAGTAGCGGGAGCGGTAATGTGAGGGAGCAGTTCTTC. Translated, it gives CASSSGSGNVREQFF.

The gene calls are TRBV6-5 and TRBJ1-2; TRBD1 might be the D (6 bases). This CDR3 region has 14 residues. V was clipped by 7 bases and J by 2 bases, with 14 bases between them. The germline V gene encodes CDR1 MNHEY and CDR2 SVGAGI. CDR3 in amino acids: CASNQNTGNYGYTF. In DNA form, the CDR3 reads TGTGCCAGCAATCAGAATACAGGGAACTATGGCTACACCTTC.

This clone showed up just a few times. The chain combines TRBV28 with TRBJ2-2; 15 positions agree with TRBD2. Germline CDR1 reads MDHEN; CDR2 reads SYDVKM. The V and J ends lost 3 bases and 4 bases, in that order; junction bases with no gene match: 15. The CDR3 consists of 21 residues. The CDR3 coding sequence is TGTGCCAGCAGTTTCCCCGGGACTAGCGGGAGGCTTACAGTAGTCACCGGGGAGCTGTTTTTT. Protein sequence: CASSFPGTSGRLTVVTGELFF.

This rearrangement joins TRBV19 to TRBJ2-1; 11 bases fit TRBD2. V shed 5 bases and J 8 bases; nucleotides not matched to a gene: 11. CDR3 length: 16 amino acids. The V gene's germline CDR1 is LNHDA and CDR2 SQIVND (reference sequence). CDR3 loop: CASSPVVVAGGYEQFF. CDR3 bases: TGTGCCAGTAGTCCGGTGGTGGTAGCGGGAGGGTATGAGCAGTTCTTC. Full variable domain (missing parts from reference TRBV19 and TRBJ2-1): DGGITQSPKYLFRKEGQNVTLSCEQNLNHDAMYWYRQDPGQGLRLIYYSQIVNDFQKGDIAEGYSVSREKKESFPLTVTSAQKNPTAFYLCASSPVVVAGGYEQFFGPGTRLTVL.

In this sample, this clone turned up a few times. The chain is built from TRBV18 and TRBJ1-5, with D tentatively TRBD1 (6 bases). The length of the CDR3 is 13 residues. V was trimmed by 3 bases and J by 5 bases, leaving 8 bases between them. CDR1 and CDR2 from the germline V gene are KGHSH and LQKENI. The CDR3 DNA is TGTGCCAGCTCACCCTCAGGGGATCAGCCCCAGCATTTT. Encoded protein: CASSPSGDQPQHF. The full variable domain, completed using reference TRBV18 and TRBJ1-5, is NAGVMQNPRHLVRRRGQEARLRCSPMKGHSHVYWYRQLPEEGLKFMVYLQKENIIDESGMPKERFSAEFPKEGPSILRIQQVVRGDSAAYFCASSPSGDQPQHFGDGTRLSIL.

This clone was detected once. The chain joins TRBV30 to TRBJ1-2; D is uncertain. There are 13 residues in the CDR3. The germline CDR1 and CDR2 sequences are GTSNPN and SVGIG (reference sequence). Trimming stripped 0 bases from V and 4 bases from J, with 9 bases between. The CDR3 loop reads CAWSVRGGYGYTF. CDR3 bases: TGTGCCTGGAGTGTACGGGGTGGCTATGGCTACACCTTC.

The chain carries TRBV5-1 and TRBJ2-3; the match to TRBD2 covers 9 bases. V was clipped by 6 bases and J by 1 base; unmatched bases: 9. The germline CDR1 and CDR2 sequences are SGHRS and YFSETQ. There are 16 residues in the CDR3. As DNA, the CDR3 is TGCGCCAGCAAAAAGTACATAGCGGGAGGCACAGATACGCAGTATTTT. It codes for CASKKYIAGGTDTQYF.

CDR3 sequence: CASSFPTGAKNIQYF. The CDR3 DNA follows: TGTGCCAGCAGCTTCCCCACGGGAGCCAAAAACATTCAGTACTTC. V and J are TRBV5-4 and TRBJ2-4, with D unresolved. CDR1 is SGHNT, CDR2 YYREEE, per germline (reference sequence). This CDR3 region has 15 residues. Trimming removed 2 bases at V and 0 bases at J, with 9 bases between.

This chain connects TRBV19 to TRBJ2-2; D is possibly TRBD2 (6 bases). The CDR3 sequence is 12 residues long. The germline V gene encodes CDR1 LNHDA and CDR2 SQIVND (reference sequence). CDR3 in DNA: TGTGCAGCCAGGGACCCCGGGACTGAGCTGTTTTTT. Amino acid sequence: CAARDPGTELFF.

J is TRBJ2-1 and V is TRBV7-2, with TRBD2 identical over 10 bases. The CDR3 is made up of 16 amino acids. Germline-derived CDR1 and CDR2 are SGHTA and FQGNSA. V trimming: 1 base; J trimming: 10 bases; junction bases outside the gene matches: 10. CDR3 region: CASSLGASGSFGEQFF. The CDR3 DNA is TGTGCCAGCAGCTTAGGGGCTAGCGGGAGCTTCGGGGAGCAGTTCTTC. The entire variable domain, with the rest obtained from reference TRBV7-2 and TRBJ2-1, is as follows: GAGVSQSPSNKVTEKGKDVELRCDPISGHTALYWYRQSLGQGLEFLIYFQGNSAPDKSGLPSDRFSAERTGGSVSTLTIQRTQQEDSAVYLCASSLGASGSFGEQFFGPGTRLTVL.

The chain has TRBV10-3 and TRBJ2-2; TRBD1 might be the D (6 bases). This CDR3 is 15 amino acids long. Trimming cost V 5 bases and J 0 bases, with 10 bases left between them. Germline V CDR1 and CDR2: ENHRY, SYGVKD. The CDR3 spells CAISSGVSNTGELFF. CDR3 in DNA: TGTGCCATCAGTTCAGGGGTTTCGAACACCGGGGAGCTGTTTTTT.

The V call is TRBV7-2, the J call TRBJ2-7; D is unresolved. The V gene's germline CDR1 is SGHTA and CDR2 FQGNSA. Trimming removed 5 bases from V and 2 bases from J, with 19 bases in between. This CDR3 contains 16 residues. CDR3 residues: CASSPGGVRTTYEQYF. The CDR3 DNA sequence: TGTGCCAGCAGCCCTGGTGGAGTCCGAACCACCTACGAGCAGTACTTC.

This chain joins TRBV9 and TRBJ1-4; D not resolved. V was pared by 3 bases and J by 10 bases, with 10 bases between. The CDR3 runs 12 residues. Germline loops: CDR1 SGDLS, CDR2 YYNGEE. Written as DNA, the CDR3 is TGTGCCAGCAGCGCTAGTGAGGGAAAACTGTTTTTT. Translated: CASSASEGKLFF.